There are many counts of the clone carrying this T cell receptor (beta chain). What it recognizes is unknown. The CDR3 sequence is 21 residues long. J gave up 4 bases and V 5 bases, and 23 bases lay outside the gene matches. This sample is drawn from a study of T-cell memory formation after mild COVID-19. Study as a whole: Across donors, TCR clusters were largely donor specific. Study conclusions and caveats: Contracting CD8+ clones were enriched in EMRA, CD4+ mainly in CM and EM.

One entry per CDR3 protein, called by TCRdb with MiXCR from the 5' RACE reads. Of about 190,000 distinct CDR3 sequences in the sample, 18% are singletons; the top ten hold about 2.4%. The chain links TRBV12-3 or TRBV12-4 to TRBJ2-1, with 10 bases lining up with TRBD1. The clonotype comes from an adult woman who had mild COVID-19 (a few samples of this study predate the infection). Cell type and time point are not known. The specimen was PBMCs or a T cell subset sorted from them (not recorded which). CDR3 in DNA: TGTGCCAGCAGTCCTATCTTGGGACAGGGGTCTAACCCGAGCAAGTACAATGAGCAGTTCTTC. As protein: CASSPILGQGSNPSKYNEQFF.